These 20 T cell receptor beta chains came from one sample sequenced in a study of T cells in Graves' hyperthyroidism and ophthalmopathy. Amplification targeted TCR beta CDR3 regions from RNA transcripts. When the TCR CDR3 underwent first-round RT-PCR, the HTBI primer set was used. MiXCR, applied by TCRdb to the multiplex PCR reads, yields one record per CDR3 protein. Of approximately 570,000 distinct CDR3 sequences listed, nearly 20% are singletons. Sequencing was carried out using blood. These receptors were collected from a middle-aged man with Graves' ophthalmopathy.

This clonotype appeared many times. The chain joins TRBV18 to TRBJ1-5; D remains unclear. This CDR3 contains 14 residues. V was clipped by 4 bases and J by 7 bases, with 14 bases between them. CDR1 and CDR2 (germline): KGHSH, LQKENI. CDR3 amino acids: CASSLDGSGQPQHF. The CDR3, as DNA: TGTGCCAGCTCACTCGACGGCTCGGGGCAGCCCCAGCATTTT.

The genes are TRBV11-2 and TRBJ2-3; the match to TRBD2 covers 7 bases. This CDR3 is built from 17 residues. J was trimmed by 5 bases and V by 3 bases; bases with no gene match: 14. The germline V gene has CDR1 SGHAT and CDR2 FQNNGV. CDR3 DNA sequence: TGTGCCAGCAGCTTGTATACCAGCGGGACCATTAGAGATACGCAGTATTTT. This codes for CASSLYTSGTIRDTQYF. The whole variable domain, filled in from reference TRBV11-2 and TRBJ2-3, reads EAGVAQSPRYKIIEKRQSVAFWCNPISGHATLYWYQQILGQGPKLLIQFQNNGVVDDSQLPKDRFSAERLKGVDSTLKIQPAKLEDSAVYLCASSLYTSGTIRDTQYFGPGTRLTVL.

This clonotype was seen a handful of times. CDR3 protein: CSARPLGTGELFF. The CDR3 DNA reads as TGCAGTGCTAGGCCCCTTGGCACCGGGGAGCTGTTTTTT. The genes are TRBV20-1 and TRBJ2-2; D is unresolved. The V end was cut by 3 bases, the J end by 4 bases, with 9 bases between. Germline V gene data show CDR1 as DFQATT and CDR2 as SNEGSKA (reference sequence). The CDR3 spans 13 residues.

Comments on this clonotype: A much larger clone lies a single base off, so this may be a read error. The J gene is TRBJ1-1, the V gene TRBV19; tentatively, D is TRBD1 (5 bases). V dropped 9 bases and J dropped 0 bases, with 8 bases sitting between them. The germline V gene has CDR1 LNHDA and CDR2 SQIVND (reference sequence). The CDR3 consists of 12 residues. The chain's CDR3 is CASKGVNTEAFF. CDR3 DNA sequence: TGTGCCAGCAAAGGGGTGAACACTGAAGCTTTCTTT.

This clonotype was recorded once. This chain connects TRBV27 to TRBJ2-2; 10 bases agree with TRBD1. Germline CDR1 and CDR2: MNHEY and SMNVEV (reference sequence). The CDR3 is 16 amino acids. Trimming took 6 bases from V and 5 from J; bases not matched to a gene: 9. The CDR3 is CASSVTGTGDTGELFF. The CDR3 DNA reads TGTGCCAGCAGCGTCACTGGGACAGGGGATACCGGGGAGCTGTTTTTT.

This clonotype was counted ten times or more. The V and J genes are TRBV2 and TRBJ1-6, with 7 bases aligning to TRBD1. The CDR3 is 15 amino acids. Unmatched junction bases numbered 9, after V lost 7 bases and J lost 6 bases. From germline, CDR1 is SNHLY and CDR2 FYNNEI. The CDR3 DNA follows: TGTGCCAGCATGAGGGAAACAGGGGTTAATTCACCCCTCCACTTT. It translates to CASMRETGVNSPLHF.

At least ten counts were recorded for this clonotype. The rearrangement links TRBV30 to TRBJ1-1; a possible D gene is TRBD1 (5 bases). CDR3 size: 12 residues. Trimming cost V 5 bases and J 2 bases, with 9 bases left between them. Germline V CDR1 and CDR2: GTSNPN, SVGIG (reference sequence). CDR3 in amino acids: CAWGGDNTEAFF. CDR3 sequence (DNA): TGTGCCTGGGGAGGGGACAACACTGAAGCTTTCTTT.

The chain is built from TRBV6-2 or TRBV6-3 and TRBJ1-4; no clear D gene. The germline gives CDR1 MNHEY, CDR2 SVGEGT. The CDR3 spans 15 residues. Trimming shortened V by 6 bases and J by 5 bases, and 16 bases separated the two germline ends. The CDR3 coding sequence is TGTGCCAGCAGGAAAACCGTGGGCAGAAATGAAAAACTGTTTTTT. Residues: CASRKTVGRNEKLFF.

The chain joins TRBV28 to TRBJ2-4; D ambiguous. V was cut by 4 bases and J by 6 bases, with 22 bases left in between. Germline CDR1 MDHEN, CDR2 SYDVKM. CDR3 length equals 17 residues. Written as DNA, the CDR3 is TGTGCCAGCAGTTACCCCCGGTTCAAGCGAACGAGAAACATTCAGTACTTC. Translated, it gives CASSYPRFKRTRNIQYF. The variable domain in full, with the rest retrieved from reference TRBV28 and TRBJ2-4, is DVKVTQSSRYLVKRTGEKVFLECVQDMDHENMFWYRQDPGLGLRLIYFSYDVKMKEKGDIPEGYSVSREKKERFSLILESASTNQTSMYLCASSYPRFKRTRNIQYFGAGTRLSVL.

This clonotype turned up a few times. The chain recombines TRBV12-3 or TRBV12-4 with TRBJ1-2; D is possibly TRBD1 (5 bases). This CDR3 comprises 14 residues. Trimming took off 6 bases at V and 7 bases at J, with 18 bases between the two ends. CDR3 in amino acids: CASSLTPGSGGYTF. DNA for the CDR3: TGTGCCAGCAGCCTGACTCCAGGGTCCGGTGGCTACACCTTC.

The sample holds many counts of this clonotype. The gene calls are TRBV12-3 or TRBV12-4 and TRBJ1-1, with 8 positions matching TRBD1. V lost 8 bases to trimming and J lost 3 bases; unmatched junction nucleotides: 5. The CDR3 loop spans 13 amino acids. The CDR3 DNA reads TGTGCCAGCGTCTACAGGGGGTACACTGAAGCTTTCTTT. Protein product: CASVYRGYTEAFF.

The CDR3: CSAREQSYEQYF. CDR3 nucleotides: TGCAGTGCTAGAGAACAATCCTACGAGCAGTACTTC. The V gene is TRBV20-1, the J gene TRBJ2-7; D not resolved. From germline, CDR1 is DFQATT and CDR2 SNEGSKA (reference sequence). The CDR3 extends over 12 amino acids. The V end lost 0 bases, the J end lost 1 base, and 4 bases lay between the germline ends.

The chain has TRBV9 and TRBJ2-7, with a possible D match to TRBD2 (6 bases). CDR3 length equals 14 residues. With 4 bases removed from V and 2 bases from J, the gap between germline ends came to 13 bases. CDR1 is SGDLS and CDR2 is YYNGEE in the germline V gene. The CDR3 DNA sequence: TGTGCCAGCAGCCGGGGCGGGACCGCCTACGAGCAGTACTTC. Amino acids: CASSRGGTAYEQYF.

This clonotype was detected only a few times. The CDR3 spells CASRGLAGGVNTGELFF. The CDR3 DNA is TGTGCCAGCAGGGGACTAGCGGGGGGGGTTAACACCGGGGAGCTGTTTTTT. The chain couples TRBV6-1 to TRBJ2-2; 16 bases line up with TRBD2. The CDR3 consists of 17 residues. The V gene's germline CDR1 is MNHNS and CDR2 SASEGT. V trimming: 6 bases; J trimming: 2 bases; junction bases outside the gene matches: 3.

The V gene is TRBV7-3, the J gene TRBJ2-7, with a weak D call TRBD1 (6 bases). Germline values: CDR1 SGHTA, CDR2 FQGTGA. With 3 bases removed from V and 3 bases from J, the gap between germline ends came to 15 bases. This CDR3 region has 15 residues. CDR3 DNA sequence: TGTGCCAGCAGCTTGGGTACAGGGTTCGTCTACGAGCAGTACTTC. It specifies CASSLGTGFVYEQYF.

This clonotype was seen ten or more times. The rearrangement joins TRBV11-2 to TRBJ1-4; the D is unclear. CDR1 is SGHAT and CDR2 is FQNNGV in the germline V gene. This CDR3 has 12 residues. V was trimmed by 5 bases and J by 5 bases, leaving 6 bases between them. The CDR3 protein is CASSQQNEKLFF. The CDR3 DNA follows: TGTGCCAGCAGCCAACAGAATGAAAAACTGTTTTTT.

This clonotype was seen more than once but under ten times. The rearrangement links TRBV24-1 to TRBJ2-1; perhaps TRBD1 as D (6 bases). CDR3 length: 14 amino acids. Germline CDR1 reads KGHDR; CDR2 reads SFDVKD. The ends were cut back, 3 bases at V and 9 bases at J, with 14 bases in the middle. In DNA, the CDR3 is TGTGCCACCAGTGATGACAGGTCACGGGGTGAGCAGTTCTTC. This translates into CATSDDRSRGEQFF.

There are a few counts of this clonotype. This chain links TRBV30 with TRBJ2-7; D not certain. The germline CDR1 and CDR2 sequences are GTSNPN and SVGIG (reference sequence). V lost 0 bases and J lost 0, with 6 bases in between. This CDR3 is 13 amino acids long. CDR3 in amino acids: CAWSVLISYEQYF. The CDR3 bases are TGTGCCTGGAGTGTACTCATCTCCTACGAGCAGTACTTC.

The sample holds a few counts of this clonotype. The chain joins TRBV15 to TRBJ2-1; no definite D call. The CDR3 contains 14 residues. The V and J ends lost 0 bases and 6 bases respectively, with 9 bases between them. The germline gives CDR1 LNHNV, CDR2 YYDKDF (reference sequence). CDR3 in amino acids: CATSRDLNSNEQFF. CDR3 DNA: TGTGCCACCAGCAGAGATTTGAATAGCAATGAGCAGTTCTTC.

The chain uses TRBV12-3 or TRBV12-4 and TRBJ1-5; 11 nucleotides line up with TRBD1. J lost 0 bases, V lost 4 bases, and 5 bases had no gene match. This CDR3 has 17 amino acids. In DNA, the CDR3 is TGTGCCAGCAGTTCCGGACAGGGGGCTTATAGCAATCAGCCCCAGCATTTT. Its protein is CASSSGQGAYSNQPQHF.